This TCR beta chain was documented in a study of Ad26.COV2.S vaccination and SARS-CoV-2 variants. Points from the study as a whole: Analyses of TCR breadth and depth may have underestimated total T cell responses.

Some clones are missing from TCRdb's copy, which holds only in-frame ones; the method was immunoSEQ multiplex PCR. The sample includes over 90,000 clones, over 70% of them seen just once. Details on this clone: Its antigen is currently unknown.

Germline V lookup: CDR1 SNHLY, CDR2 FYNNEI. This CDR3 contains 10 residues. The V gene lost 7 bases and the J gene lost 6 bases, with 4 bases spanning the gap. The chain employs TRBV2 and TRBJ1-5; D ambiguous. The sequencing used peripheral blood, collected after recovery from COVID-19. The TCR sequence derives from a human donor who had recovered from COVID-19. The CDR3, as DNA: TGTGCCAGCATCAGTCAGCCCCAGCATTTT. This translates into CASISQPQHF.